The 24 T cell receptor beta chains reported below all come from one sample, sequenced in a study of blood T cell repertoires in COVID-19. This table comes from immunoSEQ multiplex PCR, and its TCRdb copy is limited to in-frame clones, with some not included. The table shows some 220,000 clones, with around 90% occurring only once. Sequenced input: PBMCs or T cells enriched from blood (not recorded which). Source of these receptors: a woman aged 25 to 39 who had recovered from COVID-19.

This chain connects TRBV5-1 to TRBJ2-3; 11 bases agree with TRBD2. From germline, CDR1 is SGHRS and CDR2 YFSETQ. The CDR3 is 16 residues long. Trimming cost V 4 bases and J 2 bases; bases outside gene matches: 6. CDR3 bases: TGCGCCAGCAGCCTAGGACTAGCGGGCCACACAGATACGCAGTATTTT. This sequence encodes CASSLGLAGHTDTQYF.

The V and J genes are TRBV19 and TRBJ1-1; D unresolved. V gave up 1 base and J gave up 0 bases, with 9 bases separating them. CDR3 length: 15 amino acids. The germline CDR1 and CDR2 sequences are LNHDA and SQIVND (reference sequence). The chain's CDR3 is CASSIGQFMNTEAFF. For the CDR3, the DNA is TGTGCCAGTAGTATAGGTCAGTTCATGAACACTGAAGCTTTCTTT.

This clone was found many times. The chain carries TRBV6-2 or TRBV6-3 and TRBJ2-3; tentative D call: TRBD2 (6 bases). The CDR3 is 14 residues long. V was shortened by 3 bases and J by 6 bases, with 13 bases between the two germline ends. The germline V gene encodes CDR1 MNHEY and CDR2 SVGEGT. In DNA form, the CDR3 reads TGTGCCAGCAGTTATCAAGGGGAGGCGGATACGCAGTATTTT. Translated, it gives CASSYQGEADTQYF.

This clone was recorded once. The CDR3 sequence: CASSLGQGAPEAFF. Here the CDR3 DNA reads TGTGCCAGCAGCTTAGGACAGGGGGCGCCTGAAGCTTTCTTT. This sequence joins TRBV7-2 and TRBJ1-1; 10 bases align to TRBD1. V shed 1 base and J 6 bases; nucleotides not matched to a gene: 2. This CDR3 contains 14 residues. CDR1 SGHTA and CDR2 FQGNSA come from the germline V gene.

This rearrangement joins TRBV7-3 to TRBJ2-1, with D possibly being TRBD2 (5 bases). The CDR3 totals 15 residues. Germline loops: CDR1 SGHTA, CDR2 FQGTGA. Trimming removed 3 bases from V and 1 base from J, with 10 bases in between. The CDR3 reads CASSFQAESYNEQFF. The CDR3 DNA is TGTGCCAGCAGCTTCCAAGCGGAGTCCTACAATGAGCAGTTCTTC. Using reference TRBV7-3 and TRBJ2-1 for the parts outside the CDR3, the full variable domain is GAGVSQTPSNKVTEKGKYVELRCDPISGHTALYWYRQSLGQGPEFLIYFQGTGAADDSGLPNDRFFAVRPEGSVSTLKIQRTERGDSAVYLCASSFQAESYNEQFFGPGTRLTVL.

V is TRBV6-1 and J is TRBJ1-5, with 8 positions matching TRBD1. Trimming removed 3 bases from V and 1 base from J; junction bases left unmatched: 11. There are 18 residues in the CDR3. Germline-derived CDR1 and CDR2 are MNHNS and SASEGT. The DNA for the CDR3 is TGTGCCAGCAGTGAGAAGGACAGGGCCGGAGGGAGCAATCAGCCCCAGCATTTT. Amino acids: CASSEKDRAGGSNQPQHF.

The V and J genes are TRBV28 and TRBJ2-7, with 11 bases identical to TRBD1. Germline V gives CDR1 MDHEN, CDR2 SYDVKM. CDR3 length equals 14 residues. Losses at the gene ends were 5 bases for V and 7 bases for J; bases not matched to a gene: 7. The CDR3 DNA reads TGTGCCAGCAGTACCGGGACAGGGGGAGCTGAGCAGTACTTC. Its translation: CASSTGTGGAEQYF.

The chain is built from TRBV2 and TRBJ1-4, with a possible D match to TRBD1 (6 bases). The ends were cut back, 4 bases at V and 8 bases at J, with 8 bases in the middle. This CDR3 is built from 12 residues. CDR1 is SNHLY and CDR2 is FYNNEI in the germline V gene. DNA for the CDR3: TGTGCCAGCAGTGCACAGGGAGAAAAACTGTTTTTT. As protein: CASSAQGEKLFF.

The chain carries TRBV6-2 or TRBV6-3 and TRBJ1-1; maybe TRBD1 (5 bases). V shed 2 bases and J shed 2 bases, with 9 bases lying between them. This CDR3 spans 14 amino acids. Germline V gives CDR1 MNHEY, CDR2 SVGEGT. The CDR3 DNA is TGTGCCAGCAGTTACGGGGCAGCAAACACTGAAGCTTTCTTT. Residues: CASSYGAANTEAFF.

This chain connects TRBV4-2 to TRBJ2-5; a weak D match, TRBD2 (5 bases). Germline V gene lookup returns CDR1 LGHNA and CDR2 YNFKEQ. The CDR3 length is 15 residues. Trimming pared 4 bases from V and 2 bases from J, leaving 14 bases between. The CDR3 loop is CASSRSRGPQETQYF. DNA of the CDR3: TGTGCCAGCAGCCGATCACGGGGTCCACAAGAGACCCAGTACTTC.

This clone was recorded a few times. The rearrangement joins TRBV6-5 to TRBJ1-4; D gene uncertain. Between the trimmed V and J ends, which lost 5 bases and 0 bases, there was a span of 7 bases. The CDR3 contains 14 residues. The V gene's germline CDR1 is MNHEY and CDR2 SVGAGI. CDR3 residues: CASSLAATNEKLFF. The CDR3 DNA follows: TGTGCCAGCAGTCTGGCAGCAACTAATGAAAAACTGTTTTTT.

This clone was recorded many times. This chain links TRBV5-1 with TRBJ2-5; D is ambiguous. The CDR3 loop spans 21 amino acids. V was pared by 4 bases and J by 2 bases, with 33 bases between. From germline, CDR1 is SGHRS and CDR2 YFSETQ. The DNA for the CDR3 is TGCGCCAGCAGCGCCCGAGGATTAAGAACCCAAGTGTCGACCTTTCAAGAGACCCAGTACTTC. Translation gives CASSARGLRTQVSTFQETQYF.

This chain joins TRBV11-2 and TRBJ1-2, with D hard to call. The germline gives CDR1 SGHAT, CDR2 FQNNGV. The V gene lost 4 bases and the J gene lost 0 bases, with 18 bases spanning the gap. The CDR3 spans 17 residues. The CDR3 reads CASSSLRGRATNYGYTF. In DNA form, the CDR3 reads TGTGCCAGCAGCTCATTGAGAGGGAGGGCGACTAACTATGGCTACACCTTC.

The CDR3 DNA follows: TGTGCCAGCAGCTTAGGGGTCGGAGGCAATCAGCCCCAGCATTTT. This sequence encodes CASSLGVGGNQPQHF. V usage is TRBV7-8 and J usage is TRBJ1-5; no clear D gene. The germline CDR1 and CDR2 sequences are SGHVS and FQNEAQ. The CDR3 has 15 amino acids. Trimming took 1 base from V and 2 from J, leaving 9 bases between them. The full variable domain, its missing parts supplied by reference TRBV7-8 and TRBJ1-5, is GAGVSQSPRYKVAKRGQDVALRCDPISGHVSLFWYQQALGQGPEFLTYFQNEAQLDKSGLPSDRFFAERPEGSVSTLKIQRTQQEDSAVYLCASSLGVGGNQPQHFGDGTRLSIL.

CDR3: CASIILAGACWQETQYF. The CDR3 region has the DNA TGTGCCAGCATTATTCTAGCGGGGGCCTGTTGGCAAGAGACCCAGTACTTC. This chain connects TRBV11-3 to TRBJ2-5; TRBD2 matches at 10 bases. This CDR3 region has 17 residues. V lost 7 bases and J lost 2; bases outside the gene matches: 13. The germline V gene has CDR1 SGHNT and CDR2 YENEEA.

The gene calls are TRBV19 and TRBJ1-5, with D possibly being TRBD1 (5 bases). In germline, CDR1 is LNHDA, CDR2 SQIVND (reference sequence). V was shortened by 8 bases and J by 9 bases, with 17 bases between the two germline ends. This CDR3 has 13 residues. In DNA, the CDR3 is TGTGCCAGTTCACAGGTGCCCCTATCGCCCCAGCATTTT. It codes for CASSQVPLSPQHF.

The rearrangement joins TRBV29-1 to TRBJ2-7, with D possibly matching TRBD2 (6 bases). CDR3 length equals 13 residues. V was clipped by 6 bases and J by 3 bases, with 15 bases between them. The germline V gene has CDR1 SQVTM and CDR2 ANQGSEA. The CDR3 region is CSVARPGVYEQYF. As DNA, the CDR3 is TGCAGCGTCGCTAGACCGGGAGTCTACGAGCAGTACTTC.

This chain connects TRBV6-5 to TRBJ2-7; TRBD2 agrees at 9 bases. V trimming: 2 bases; J trimming: 7 bases; junction bases outside the gene matches: 12. This CDR3 spans 16 amino acids. CDR1 and CDR2 (germline): MNHEY, SVGAGI. CDR3: CASSYGFSGLAEEQYF. The DNA of the CDR3 is TGTGCCAGCAGTTACGGGTTTTCGGGACTAGCTGAAGAGCAGTACTTC.

The chain couples TRBV27 to TRBJ2-3, with TRBD2 as a possible D gene (6 bases). Trimming left V 0 bases short and J 5 bases short, with 21 bases between. The CDR3 spans 18 residues. Germline V lookup: CDR1 MNHEY, CDR2 SMNVEV (reference sequence). CDR3 sequence (DNA): TGTGCCAGCAGTTTATCGACTTCGGGAGCGGGTCCCCTAGATACGCAGTATTTT. Amino acid sequence: CASSLSTSGAGPLDTQYF.

On this clone: One end of the junction is discordant with germline, which a read error may explain. The chain uses TRBV6-2 or TRBV6-3 and TRBJ2-7; D possibly corresponds to TRBD1 (5 bases). Germline CDR1 reads MNHEY; CDR2 reads SVGEGT. The CDR3 runs to 15 residues. The CDR3: CASSYGALTSNEQYF. In DNA, the CDR3 is TGTGCCAGCAGTTACGGGGCACTCACCTCCAACGAGCAGTACTTC.

This clone was recorded once. The V call is TRBV10-3, the J call TRBJ2-6; 8 bases map to TRBD2. CDR3 length: 17 residues. Germline assignment: CDR1 ENHRY and CDR2 SYGVKD. Germline trimming cut 4 bases from V and 1 base from J; bases unmatched to any gene: 6. Here the CDR3 DNA reads TGTGCCATCAGTGGAAGGGCGGGGGGTTCTGGGGCCAACGTCCTGACTTTC. Translation gives CAISGRAGGSGANVLTF.

The chain is built from TRBV6-5 and TRBJ1-5, with a possible D match to TRBD1 (5 bases). CDR1 is MNHEY, CDR2 SVGAGI, per germline. The CDR3 extends over 13 amino acids. V was pared by 7 bases and J by 6 bases, with 13 bases between. DNA for the CDR3: TGTGCCAGCACCATGGGGGGGGGTCAGCCCCAGCATTTT. It translates to CASTMGGGQPQHF.

The J gene is TRBJ1-1, the V gene TRBV7-9, with D hard to call. CDR1 is SEHNR and CDR2 is FQNEAQ in the germline V gene (reference sequence). The V and J ends lost 4 bases and 1 base respectively, with 7 bases between them. The CDR3 consists of 13 residues. CDR3 protein: CASSSRKNTEAFF. In DNA, the CDR3 is TGTGCCAGCAGCTCCAGGAAGAACACTGAAGCTTTCTTT.

The chain carries TRBV18 and TRBJ2-6, with D unresolved. Germline V lookup: CDR1 KGHSH, CDR2 LQKENI. Between the trimmed V and J ends, which lost 0 bases and 0 bases, there was a span of 15 bases. The CDR3 consists of 19 residues. CDR3 sequence reads: CASSPPLFEQTSGANVLTF. The CDR3 DNA reads TGTGCCAGCTCACCACCTTTATTCGAACAGACCTCTGGGGCCAACGTCCTGACTTTC. Complete variable domain (other parts from reference TRBV18 and TRBJ2-6): NAGVMQNPRHLVRRRGQEARLRCSPMKGHSHVYWYRQLPEEGLKFMVYLQKENIIDESGMPKERFSAEFPKEGPSILRIQQVVRGDSAAYFCASSPPLFEQTSGANVLTFGAGSRLTVL.